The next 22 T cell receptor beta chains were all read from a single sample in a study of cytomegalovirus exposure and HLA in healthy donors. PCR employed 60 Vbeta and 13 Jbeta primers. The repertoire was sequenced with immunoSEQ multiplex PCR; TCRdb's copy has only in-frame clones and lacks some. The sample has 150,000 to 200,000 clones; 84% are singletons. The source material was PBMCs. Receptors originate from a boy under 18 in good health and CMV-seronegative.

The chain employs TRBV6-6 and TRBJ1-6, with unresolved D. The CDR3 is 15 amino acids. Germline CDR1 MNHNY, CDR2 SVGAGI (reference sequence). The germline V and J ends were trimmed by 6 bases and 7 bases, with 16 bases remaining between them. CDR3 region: CASSSRGEFNSPLHF. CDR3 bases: TGTGCCAGCAGCTCCCGAGGAGAATTCAATTCACCCCTCCACTTT.

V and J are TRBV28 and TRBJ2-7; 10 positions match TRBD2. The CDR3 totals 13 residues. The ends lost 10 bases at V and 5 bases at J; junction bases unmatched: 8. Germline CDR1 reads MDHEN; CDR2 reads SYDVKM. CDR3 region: CAIGTSVWHEQYF. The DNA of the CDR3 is TGTGCCATAGGGACTAGCGTCTGGCACGAGCAGTACTTC.

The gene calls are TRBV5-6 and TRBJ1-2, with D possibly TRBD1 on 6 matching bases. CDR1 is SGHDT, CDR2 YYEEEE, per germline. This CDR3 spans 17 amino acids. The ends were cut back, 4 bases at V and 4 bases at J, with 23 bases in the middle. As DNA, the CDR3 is TGTGCCAGCAGCAAGAGAGGGGGGGCCTCCAGTCTCTATGGCTACACCTTC. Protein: CASSKRGGASSLYGYTF. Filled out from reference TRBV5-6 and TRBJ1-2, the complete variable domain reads DAGVTQSPTHLIKTRGQQVTLRCSPKSGHDTVSWYQQALGQGPQFIFQYYEEEERQRGNFPDRFSGHQFPNYSSELNVNALLLGDSALYLCASSKRGGASSLYGYTFGSGTRLTVV.

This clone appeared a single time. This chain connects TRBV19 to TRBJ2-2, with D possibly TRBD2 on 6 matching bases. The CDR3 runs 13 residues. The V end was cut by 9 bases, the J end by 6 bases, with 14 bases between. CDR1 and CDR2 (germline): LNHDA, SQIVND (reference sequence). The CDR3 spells CASRRAGAGELFF. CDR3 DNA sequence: TGTGCCAGCCGGAGGGCCGGGGCCGGGGAGCTGTTTTTT.

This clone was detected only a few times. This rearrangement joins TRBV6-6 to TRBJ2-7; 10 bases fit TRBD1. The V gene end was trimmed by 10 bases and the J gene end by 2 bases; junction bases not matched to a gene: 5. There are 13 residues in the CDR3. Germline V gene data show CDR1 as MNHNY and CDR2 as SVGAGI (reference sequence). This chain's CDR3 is CATDRGRAYEQYF. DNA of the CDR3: TGTGCCACTGACAGGGGGCGAGCCTACGAGCAGTACTTC.

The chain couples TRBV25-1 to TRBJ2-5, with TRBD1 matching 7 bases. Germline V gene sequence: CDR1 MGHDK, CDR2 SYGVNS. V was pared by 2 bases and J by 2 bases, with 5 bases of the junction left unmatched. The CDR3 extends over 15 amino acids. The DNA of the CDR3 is TGTGCCAGCAGTGAAAGCGGCAGGGGGCAAGAGACCCAGTACTTC. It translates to CASSESGRGQETQYF.

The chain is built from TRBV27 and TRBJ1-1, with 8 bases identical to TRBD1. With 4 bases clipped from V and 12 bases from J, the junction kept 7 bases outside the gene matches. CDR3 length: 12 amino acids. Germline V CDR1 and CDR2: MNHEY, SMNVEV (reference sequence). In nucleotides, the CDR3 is TGTGCCAGCAGTTACGGACAGGGTAAAACTTTCTTT. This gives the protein CASSYGQGKTFF.

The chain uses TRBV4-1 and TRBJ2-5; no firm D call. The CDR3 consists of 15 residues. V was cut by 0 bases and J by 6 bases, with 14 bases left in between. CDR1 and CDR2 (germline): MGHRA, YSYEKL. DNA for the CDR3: TGCGCCAGCAGCCAAGATGGGTCGGGTTTGAAGACCCAGTACTTC. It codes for CASSQDGSGLKTQYF.

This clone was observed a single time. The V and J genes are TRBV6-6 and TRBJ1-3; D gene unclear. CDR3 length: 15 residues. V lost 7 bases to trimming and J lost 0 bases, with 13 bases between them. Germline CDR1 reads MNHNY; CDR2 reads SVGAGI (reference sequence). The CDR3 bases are TGTGCCAGCACCGCCTTGCCTAGCTCTGGAAACACCATATATTTT. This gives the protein CASTALPSSGNTIYF.

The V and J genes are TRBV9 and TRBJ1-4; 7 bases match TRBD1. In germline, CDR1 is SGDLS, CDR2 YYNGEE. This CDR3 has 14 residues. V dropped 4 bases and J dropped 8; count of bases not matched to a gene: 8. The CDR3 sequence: CASSPRDSDEKLFF. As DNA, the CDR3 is TGTGCCAGCAGCCCGCGGGACAGCGACGAAAAACTGTTTTTT. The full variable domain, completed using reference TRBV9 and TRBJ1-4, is DSGVTQTPKHLITATGQRVTLRCSPRSGDLSVYWYQQSLDQGLQFLIQYYNGEERAKGNILERFSAQQFPDLHSELNLSSLELGDSALYFCASSPRDSDEKLFFGSGTQLSVL.

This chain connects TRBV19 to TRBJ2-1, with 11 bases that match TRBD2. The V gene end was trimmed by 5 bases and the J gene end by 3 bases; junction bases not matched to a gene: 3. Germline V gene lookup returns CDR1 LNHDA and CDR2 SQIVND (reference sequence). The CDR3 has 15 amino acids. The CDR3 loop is CASSDLAGGYNEQFF. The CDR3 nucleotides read TGTGCCAGTAGTGACCTAGCGGGGGGCTACAATGAGCAGTTCTTC.

The CDR3 protein is CASSPGGVEEKLFF. CDR3 DNA: TGTGCCAGCAGCCCGGGGGGGGTAGAAGAAAAACTGTTTTTT. The chain employs TRBV7-9 and TRBJ1-4, with TRBD1 as a possible D gene (5 bases). The CDR3 runs to 14 residues. V was shortened by 5 bases and J by 8 bases, with 15 bases between the two germline ends. Germline-derived CDR1 and CDR2 are SEHNR and FQNEAQ (reference sequence). The variable domain in full, completed from reference TRBV7-9 and TRBJ1-4, reads DTGVSQNPRHKITKRGQNVTFRCDPISEHNRLYWYRQTLGQGPEFLTYFQNEAQLEKSRLLSDRFSAERPKGSFSTLEIQRTEQGDSAMYLCASSPGGVEEKLFFGSGTQLSVL.

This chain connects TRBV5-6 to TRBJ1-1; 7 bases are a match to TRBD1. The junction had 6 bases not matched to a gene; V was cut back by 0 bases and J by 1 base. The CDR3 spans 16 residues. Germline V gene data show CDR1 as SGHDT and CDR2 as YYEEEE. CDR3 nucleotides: TGTGCCAGCAGCTTGGCAGGGGGAGTGGGGAACACTGAAGCTTTCTTT. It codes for CASSLAGGVGNTEAFF. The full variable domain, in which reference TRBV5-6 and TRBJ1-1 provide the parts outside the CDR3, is DAGVTQSPTHLIKTRGQQVTLRCSPKSGHDTVSWYQQALGQGPQFIFQYYEEEERQRGNFPDRFSGHQFPNYSSELNVNALLLGDSALYLCASSLAGGVGNTEAFFGQGTRLTVV.

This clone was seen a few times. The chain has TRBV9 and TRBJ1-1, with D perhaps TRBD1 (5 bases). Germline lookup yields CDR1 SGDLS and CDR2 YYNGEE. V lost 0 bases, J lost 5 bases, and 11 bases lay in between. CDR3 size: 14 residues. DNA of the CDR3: TGTGCCAGCAGCGTAGTGGCCGGGGGAACTGAAGCTTTCTTT. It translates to CASSVVAGGTEAFF.

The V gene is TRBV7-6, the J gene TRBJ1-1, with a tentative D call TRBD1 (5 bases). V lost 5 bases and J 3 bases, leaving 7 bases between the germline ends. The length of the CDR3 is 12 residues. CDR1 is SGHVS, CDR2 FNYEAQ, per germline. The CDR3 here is CASSARDTEAFF. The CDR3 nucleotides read TGTGCCAGCAGCGCCAGGGACACTGAAGCTTTCTTT. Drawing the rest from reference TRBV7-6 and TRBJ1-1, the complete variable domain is GAGVSQSPRYKVTKRGQDVALRCDPISGHVSLYWYRQALGQGPEFLTYFNYEAQQDKSGLPNDRFSAERPEGSISTLTIQRTEQRDSAMYRCASSARDTEAFFGQGTRLTVV.

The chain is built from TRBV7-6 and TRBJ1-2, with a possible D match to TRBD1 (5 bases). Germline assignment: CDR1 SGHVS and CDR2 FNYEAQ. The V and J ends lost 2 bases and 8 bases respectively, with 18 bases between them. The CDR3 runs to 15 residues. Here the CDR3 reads CASSLISAAGDGYTF. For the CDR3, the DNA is TGTGCCAGCAGCTTAATCTCGGCGGCGGGGGACGGCTACACCTTC.

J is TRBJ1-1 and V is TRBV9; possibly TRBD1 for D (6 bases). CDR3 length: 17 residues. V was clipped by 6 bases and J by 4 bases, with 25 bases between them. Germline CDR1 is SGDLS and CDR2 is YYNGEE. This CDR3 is CASTALTGRAMSTEAFF. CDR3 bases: TGTGCCAGCACCGCCTTAACAGGGAGGGCGATGAGCACTGAAGCTTTCTTT. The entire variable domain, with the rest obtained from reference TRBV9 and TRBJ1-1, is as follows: DSGVTQTPKHLITATGQRVTLRCSPRSGDLSVYWYQQSLDQGLQFLIQYYNGEERAKGNILERFSAQQFPDLHSELNLSSLELGDSALYFCASTALTGRAMSTEAFFGQGTRLTVV.

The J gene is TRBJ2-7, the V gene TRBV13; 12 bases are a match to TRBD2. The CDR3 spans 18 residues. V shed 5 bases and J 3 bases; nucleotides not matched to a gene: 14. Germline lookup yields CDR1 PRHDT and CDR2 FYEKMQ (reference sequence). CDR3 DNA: TGTGCCAGCAGCGCGGGACTCCCGACTAGCGGGAGAGGCTACGAGCAGTACTTC. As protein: CASSAGLPTSGRGYEQYF.

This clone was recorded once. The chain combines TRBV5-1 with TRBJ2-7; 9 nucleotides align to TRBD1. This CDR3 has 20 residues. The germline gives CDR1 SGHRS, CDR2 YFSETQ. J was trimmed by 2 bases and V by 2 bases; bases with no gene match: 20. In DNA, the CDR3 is TGCGCCAGCAGCTTACCGTCCCGAGGACAGGGGAGGAGTAGGGCCTACGAGCAGTACTTC. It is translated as CASSLPSRGQGRSRAYEQYF.

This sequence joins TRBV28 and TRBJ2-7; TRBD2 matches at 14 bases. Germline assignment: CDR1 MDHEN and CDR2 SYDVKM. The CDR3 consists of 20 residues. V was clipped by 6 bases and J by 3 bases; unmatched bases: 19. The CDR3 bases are TGTGCCAGCAGCAGGGGACTAGCGGGAGTTTGGGCGCGGGCTCTCTACGAGCAGTACTTC. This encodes CASSRGLAGVWARALYEQYF.

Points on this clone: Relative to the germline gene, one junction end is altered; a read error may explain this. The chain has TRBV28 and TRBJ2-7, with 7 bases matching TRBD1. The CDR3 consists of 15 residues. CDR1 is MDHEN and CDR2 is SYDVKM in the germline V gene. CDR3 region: CAVPRRRQGIGCTNF. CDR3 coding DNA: TGTGCCGTTCCCCGTAGGCGACAGGGAATTGGGTGCACGAACTTC.

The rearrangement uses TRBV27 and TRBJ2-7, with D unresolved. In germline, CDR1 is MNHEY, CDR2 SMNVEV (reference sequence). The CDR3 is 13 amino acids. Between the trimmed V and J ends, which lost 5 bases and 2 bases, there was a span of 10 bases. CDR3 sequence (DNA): TGTGCCAGCAGTCGCAGGCCCCCCTACGAGCAGTACTTC. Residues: CASSRRPPYEQYF.